This T cell receptor beta chain derives from a study of blood T cell repertoires in COVID-19. About the research overall: Material from acute and convalescent COVID-19 was sourced from the United States, Italy and Spain. In each case, the material was cDNA or gDNA derived from T cells, B-cell-depleted T cells, or PBMCs.

The CDR3 runs to 15 residues. The V end lost 2 bases, the J end lost 2 bases, and 10 bases lay between the germline ends. In germline, CDR1 is KGHSH, CDR2 LQKENI. Original handling: The assay estimated nucleated cells by amplifying reference gene primers. Using immunoSEQ multiplex PCR, the repertoire was profiled, and TCRdb retains in-frame clones only, with some absent. V, J and clone size derive from that table, while D and trimming were established from the DNA sequence. The data contain around 70,000 clones, approximately 80% of them singletons. This chain uses TRBV18 with TRBJ1-3; D ambiguous. Sequencing used peripheral blood. This receptor was obtained from a human donor in a cohort sampled during active COVID-19. The CDR3 DNA reads TGTGCCAGCTCACCAGGGCCCGGGACTGGAAACACCATATATTTT. This encodes CASSPGPGTGNTIYF. The complete variable domain, with remaining parts taken from reference TRBV18 and TRBJ1-3, reads NAGVMQNPRHLVRRRGQEARLRCSPMKGHSHVYWYRQLPEEGLKFMVYLQKENIIDESGMPKERFSAEFPKEGPSILRIQQVVRGDSAAYFCASSPGPGTGNTIYFGEGSWLTVV.